This T cell receptor beta chain derives from a study of blood T cell repertoires in COVID-19. Turning to the study itself: Samples representing acute and convalescent COVID-19 were sourced from the United States, Italy and Spain.

This clone was picked up one time. The CDR3 has 17 residues. V gave up 5 bases and J gave up 4 bases; unmatched junction bases: 12. The germline V gene encodes CDR1 MNHEY and CDR2 SMNVEV (reference sequence). Assay used: immunoSEQ multiplex PCR; TCRdb lists only in-frame clones, some missing. The sample records tens of thousands of clones, roughly 88% being singletons. This clonotype was obtained from a man between 65 and 80 years old with acute or convalescent COVID-19. Sequenced input: peripheral blood. The chain recombines TRBV27 with TRBJ2-3; TRBD1 matches at 10 bases. CDR3 nucleotide sequence: TGTGCCAGCAGTCCCCAGACAGGGGGCATCTCTCCAGATACGCAGTATTTT. This gives the protein CASSPQTGGISPDTQYF.